One T cell receptor beta chain is described in this entry. No antigen is known for it. Repertoires were generated with immunoSEQ multiplex PCR, while TCRdb's copy carries only in-frame clones and drops some. The table lists around 30,000 clones, 88% of them singletons, with around 13% in the top ten. This entry belongs to a study of T cells in localized non-small cell lung cancer. Study-level points and caveats: In uninvolved adjacent lung, T cell clonality reached its highest value, exceeding tumor. The study detected a median around 57 of the top 100 tumor clones in adjacent lung.

The sequence was obtained from a female donor aged 60 or older with stage III squamous cell lung carcinoma. The sequencing used peripheral blood, collected before any cancer treatment.

The CDR3 DNA reads as TGTGCCATCAGACCGGGACTAGCGGGTTACAATGAGCAGTTCTTC. It is translated as CAIRPGLAGYNEQFF. V usage is TRBV10-3 and J usage is TRBJ2-1, with TRBD2 matching 12 bases. This CDR3 has 15 residues. Losses at the gene ends were 6 bases for V and 4 bases for J; bases not matched to a gene: 4. Per germline, CDR1 ENHRY and CDR2 SYGVKD.